These T cell receptor beta chains were read from a single sample in a study of blood T cell repertoires in COVID-19. Using immunoSEQ multiplex PCR, the repertoire was profiled, and TCRdb retains in-frame clones only, with some absent. Here the sample spans around 100,000 clones, 85% being singletons. The sequenced material came from peripheral blood. The receptors come from a man between 45 and 60 years old with active or convalescent COVID-19. Each CDR3 is given with its conserved first and last residue. Fields, in order: clone size, D gene, J gene, V gene, CDR3 DNA, CDR3 protein. D genes are given only for firm matches. Size is omitted from some rows. Given values are once, few, many or a class for expanded clones.

clone size: few; D gene: -; J gene: TRBJ2-1; V gene: TRBV27; CDR3 DNA: TGTGCCAGCAGTTCCGCCTACAGGAGCTCCTACAATGAGCAGTTCTTC; CDR3 protein: CASSSAYRSSYNEQFF
clone size: -; D gene: -; J gene: TRBJ2-3; V gene: TRBV18; CDR3 DNA: TGTGCCAGCTCACCGGGGCGGGATGGGTCAGATACGCAGTATTTT; CDR3 protein: CASSPGRDGSDTQYF
clone size: -; D gene: -; J gene: TRBJ2-1; V gene: TRBV2; CDR3 DNA: TGTGCCAGCAGAGAAAGACAGAACAATGAGCAGTTCTTC; CDR3 protein: CASRERQNNEQFF
clone size: -; D gene: TRBD2; J gene: TRBJ2-3; V gene: TRBV5-1; CDR3 DNA: TGCGCCAGCAGCTTGATCGTAGCGGGAGGGCCGGAAGATACGCAGTATTTT; CDR3 protein: CASSLIVAGGPEDTQYF
clone size: -; D gene: -; J gene: TRBJ2-7; V gene: TRBV29-1; CDR3 DNA: TGCAGCGCGGACCGGAGGGGTAGCGACGAGCAGTACTTC; CDR3 protein: CSADRRGSDEQYF
clone size: -; D gene: -; J gene: TRBJ2-1; V gene: TRBV3-1/TRBV3-2; CDR3 DNA: TGTGCCAGCAGCCAAGTAAACAATGAGCAGTTCTTC; CDR3 protein: CASSQVNNEQFF
clone size: -; D gene: -; J gene: TRBJ2-7; V gene: TRBV5-5; CDR3 DNA: TGTGCCAGCAGCTTTCAGGGGCTCAACGAGCAGTACTTC; CDR3 protein: CASSFQGLNEQYF
clone size: -; D gene: TRBD1; J gene: TRBJ1-4; V gene: TRBV27; CDR3 DNA: TGTGCCAGCAGCCTTACGGATCAGGGGGGTGAAAAACTGTTTTTT; CDR3 protein: CASSLTDQGGEKLFF
clone size: -; D gene: -; J gene: TRBJ2-3; V gene: TRBV11-2; CDR3 DNA: TGTGCCAGCAGCTTAGTACAGGCTGGAGATACGCAGTATTTT; CDR3 protein: CASSLVQAGDTQYF
clone size: -; D gene: TRBD1; J gene: TRBJ1-2; V gene: TRBV5-5; CDR3 DNA: TGTGCCAGCAGCTTGGTAGCCTGGCAGGGGGCGAGCGGCTACACCTTC; CDR3 protein: CASSLVAWQGASGYTF
clone size: few; D gene: TRBD1; J gene: TRBJ2-7; V gene: TRBV29-1; CDR3 DNA: TGCAGCGCGGGACAGGGGCACTACGAGCAGTACTTC; CDR3 protein: CSAGQGHYEQYF
clone size: -; D gene: TRBD1; J gene: TRBJ1-5; V gene: TRBV5-5; CDR3 DNA: TGTGCCAGCAGTTTTTCAGGGGGCGGCTTAAATCAGCCCCAGCATTTT; CDR3 protein: CASSFSGGGLNQPQHF
clone size: -; D gene: -; J gene: TRBJ2-1; V gene: TRBV4-1; CDR3 DNA: TGCGCCAGCAGCCGACAAGGGGACAATGAGCAGTTCTTC; CDR3 protein: CASSRQGDNEQFF
clone size: once; D gene: -; J gene: TRBJ1-1; V gene: TRBV11-3; CDR3 DNA: TGTGCCAGCAGCTTGGTATCGAGTAGCAATTGGAACACTGAAGCTTTCTTT; CDR3 protein: CASSLVSSSNWNTEAFF
clone size: -; D gene: -; J gene: TRBJ1-5; V gene: TRBV28; CDR3 DNA: TGTGCCAGCAGTGTCTCATTGGGGGCCGGACAGCCCCAGCATTTT; CDR3 protein: CASSVSLGAGQPQHF
clone size: -; D gene: -; J gene: TRBJ2-7; V gene: TRBV5-1; CDR3 DNA: TGCGCCAGCAGCTTGGGATCGGGTTACGAGCAGTACTTC; CDR3 protein: CASSLGSGYEQYF
clone size: few; D gene: TRBD2; J gene: TRBJ2-5; V gene: TRBV18; CDR3 DNA: TGTGCCAGCAGACGAGCGGGAGGCCCAGAAGAGACCCAGTACTTC; CDR3 protein: CASRRAGGPEETQYF
clone size: once; D gene: TRBD1; J gene: TRBJ1-1; V gene: TRBV20-1; CDR3 DNA: TGCAGTGCTAGTAGTGGCGGGACAGGGTGGACTGAAGCTTTCTTT; CDR3 protein: CSASSGGTGWTEAFF
clone size: -; D gene: -; J gene: TRBJ1-1; V gene: TRBV5-1; CDR3 DNA: TGCGCCAGCAGCACAGCAGGGACAACGACATCCTTT; CDR3 protein: CASSTAGTTTSF
clone size: -; D gene: TRBD2; J gene: TRBJ2-5; V gene: TRBV5-1; CDR3 DNA: TGCGCCAGCAGCTTGGGTCCGACTAGCGGGAGGAGAGAGACCCAGTACTTC; CDR3 protein: CASSLGPTSGRRETQYF
clone size: -; D gene: -; J gene: TRBJ2-5; V gene: TRBV7-3; CDR3 DNA: TGTGCCAGCAGCTCCGGCTCTTCCAAGCGGGTAGGAGAGACCCAGTACTTC; CDR3 protein: CASSSGSSKRVGETQYF
clone size: -; D gene: -; J gene: TRBJ2-5; V gene: TRBV7-7; CDR3 DNA: TGTGCTAGCAGCCCAACTTTGGTTAGCTGGGAGACCCAGTACTTC; CDR3 protein: CASSPTLVSWETQYF
clone size: -; D gene: -; J gene: TRBJ2-1; V gene: TRBV21-1; CDR3 DNA: TGTGCCAGCAAACCCGGACTAGCGGGTATCAATGAGCAGTTCTTC; CDR3 protein: CASKPGLAGINEQFF
clone size: -; D gene: -; J gene: TRBJ2-1; V gene: TRBV7-3; CDR3 DNA: TGTGCCAGCAGCCTAGACGGCTCGAGGGAGCAGTTCTTC; CDR3 protein: CASSLDGSREQFF
clone size: -; D gene: -; J gene: TRBJ2-1; V gene: TRBV27; CDR3 DNA: TGTGCCAGCAGTTTGACGCCCCCAACTAGCCGCCGCTACAATGAGCAGTTCTTC; CDR3 protein: CASSLTPPTSRRYNEQFF
clone size: -; D gene: -; J gene: TRBJ2-3; V gene: TRBV2; CDR3 DNA: TGTGCCGCCAGCTTTGGGGGGGGCGCAGATACGCAGTATTTT; CDR3 protein: CAASFGGGADTQYF
clone size: medium-sized; D gene: -; J gene: TRBJ2-1; V gene: TRBV21-1; CDR3 DNA: TGTGCCAGCAGCAAAGGTCTAGGTACCTACAATGAGCAGTTCTTC; CDR3 protein: CASSKGLGTYNEQFF
clone size: -; D gene: TRBD2; J gene: TRBJ2-7; V gene: TRBV7-8; CDR3 DNA: TGTGCCAGCAGCTCTGAGGGGAGCGGGAGCCCTTTCTTC; CDR3 protein: CASSSEGSGSPFF
clone size: -; D gene: -; J gene: TRBJ1-5; V gene: TRBV30; CDR3 DNA: TGTGCCTGGAGGTCAAATAGCAATCAGCCCCAGCATTTT; CDR3 protein: CAWRSNSNQPQHF
clone size: few; D gene: -; J gene: TRBJ1-1; V gene: TRBV7-9; CDR3 DNA: TGTGCCAGCAGCTTACAGGGAAATACTGAAGCTTTCTTT; CDR3 protein: CASSLQGNTEAFF
clone size: -; D gene: -; J gene: TRBJ1-5; V gene: TRBV5-1; CDR3 DNA: TGCGCCAGCAGCCTATTTCCAGGTCAGCCCCAGCATTTT; CDR3 protein: CASSLFPGQPQHF
clone size: -; D gene: -; J gene: TRBJ1-3; V gene: TRBV7-9; CDR3 DNA: TGTGCCAGCAGCTTAAGGACAGACCGAGAAGGAAACACCATATATTTT; CDR3 protein: CASSLRTDREGNTIYF
clone size: -; D gene: -; J gene: TRBJ1-4; V gene: TRBV30; CDR3 DNA: TGTGCCTGGAGTATAGGGGGTACTGCTAATGAAAAACTGTTTTTT; CDR3 protein: CAWSIGGTANEKLFF
clone size: -; D gene: -; J gene: TRBJ1-4; V gene: TRBV5-1; CDR3 DNA: TGCGCCAGCAGCTTGGCCCAGGGGAATGAAAAACTGTTTTTT; CDR3 protein: CASSLAQGNEKLFF
clone size: -; D gene: -; J gene: TRBJ2-2; V gene: TRBV19; CDR3 DNA: TGTGCCAGTAGTATAAGGGGTTCATCTTCTTTCGCGAACACCGGGGAGCTGTTTTTT; CDR3 protein: CASSIRGSSSFANTGELFF